Listed below are T cell receptor beta chains from one sample, sequenced in a study of vaccination and CD4 T cells after COVID-19. Their antigens remain unidentified. TCRdb re-derived calls from the PCR reads in MiXCR, one entry per CDR3 protein. The table includes roughly 18,000 distinct CDR3 sequences, roughly half detected once. The sequencing sample was made of CD4+ T cells from blood, cultured in vitro. All receptors come from a human donor who had recovered from COVID-19. The CDR3 runs from the conserved cysteine through the conserved F or W. Each record gives: V gene, J gene, D gene, clone size, CDR3 DNA, CDR3 protein. The D gene is left open where the match is weak. For some rows the clone size is stated as once, few or many, or as a class when expanded; others skip it.

v_call: TRBV20-1; j_call: TRBJ2-5; d_call: TRBD2; clone_size: few; cdr3_nt: TGCAGTGCTAGTTTACTGGCGGGAGGGTACCAAGAGACCCAGTACTTC; cdr3_aa: CSASLLAGGYQETQYF
v_call: TRBV20-1; j_call: TRBJ1-1; d_call: TRBD1; clone_size: few; cdr3_nt: TGCAGTGCTTCACAGGGGAAATCTGAAGCTTTCTTT; cdr3_aa: CSASQGKSEAFF
v_call: TRBV5-1; j_call: TRBJ1-2; d_call: .; clone_size: .; cdr3_nt: TGCGCCAGCAGCTTGGGGGGAGGTTCTCTCAACTATGGCTACACCTTC; cdr3_aa: CASSLGGGSLNYGYTF
v_call: TRBV27; j_call: TRBJ2-3; d_call: TRBD1; clone_size: few; cdr3_nt: TGTGCCAGCAGCCGTAGGGACAGAAGCACAGATACGCAGTATTTT; cdr3_aa: CASSRRDRSTDTQYF
v_call: TRBV20-1; j_call: TRBJ2-2; d_call: .; clone_size: few; cdr3_nt: TGCAGTGCTAGAGATTCCCCCGGGGAGCTGTTTTTT; cdr3_aa: CSARDSPGELFF
v_call: TRBV7-9; j_call: TRBJ2-3; d_call: .; clone_size: .; cdr3_nt: TGTGCCAGCAGCTTAGTAGCGTCCCCAGATACGCAGTATTTT; cdr3_aa: CASSLVASPDTQYF
v_call: TRBV19; j_call: TRBJ2-6; d_call: .; clone_size: .; cdr3_nt: TGTGCCAGTAGGCAGATTACCGTCTCTGGGGCCAACGTCCTGACTTTC; cdr3_aa: CASRQITVSGANVLTF
v_call: TRBV18; j_call: TRBJ1-5; d_call: TRBD1; clone_size: .; cdr3_nt: TGTGCCAGCTCACGCGACAGGGTAGGGGATCAGCCCCAGCATTTT; cdr3_aa: CASSRDRVGDQPQHF
v_call: TRBV7-9; j_call: TRBJ2-2; d_call: .; clone_size: .; cdr3_nt: TGTGCCAGCAGCTTAGGAGGCCCCGGGGACACCGGGGAGCTGTTTTTT; cdr3_aa: CASSLGGPGDTGELFF
v_call: TRBV20-1; j_call: TRBJ1-6; d_call: .; clone_size: .; cdr3_nt: TGCAGTGCTCCCACCCCCCTAGGAGGTTCACCCCTCCACTTT; cdr3_aa: CSAPTPLGGSPLHF
v_call: TRBV19; j_call: TRBJ2-1; d_call: TRBD2; clone_size: .; cdr3_nt: TGTGCCAGTAGTCCGGGGGCCCTAGCGGGGGCCAGATCGAGCTCCTACAATGAGCAGTTCTTC; cdr3_aa: CASSPGALAGARSSSYNEQFF
v_call: TRBV6-5; j_call: TRBJ1-5; d_call: .; clone_size: .; cdr3_nt: TGTGCCAGCAGTTACTCTGGGGGAGTGGGTCAGCCCCAGCATTTT; cdr3_aa: CASSYSGGVGQPQHF
v_call: TRBV20-1; j_call: TRBJ1-2; d_call: .; clone_size: .; cdr3_nt: TGCAGTGCTAGCCAGGCAGGGAACTATGGCTACACCTTC; cdr3_aa: CSASQAGNYGYTF
v_call: TRBV28; j_call: TRBJ1-2; d_call: TRBD1; clone_size: .; cdr3_nt: TGTGCCAGCAGTCCAATCCGACAGGGGCCGGCGGACTATGGCTACACCTTC; cdr3_aa: CASSPIRQGPADYGYTF
v_call: TRBV7-3; j_call: TRBJ2-5; d_call: .; clone_size: .; cdr3_nt: TGTGCCAGCAGCCCAGGGACGGCGGAGACCCAGTACTTC; cdr3_aa: CASSPGTAETQYF
v_call: TRBV11-3; j_call: TRBJ2-5; d_call: TRBD1; clone_size: few; cdr3_nt: TGTGCCAGCAGCTCGGGACAGCTTAGCAGGACCCAGTACTTC; cdr3_aa: CASSSGQLSRTQYF
v_call: TRBV7-2; j_call: TRBJ1-2; d_call: .; clone_size: .; cdr3_nt: TGTGCCAGCAGCTCCACAGGGTATGGCTACACCTTC; cdr3_aa: CASSSTGYGYTF
v_call: TRBV2; j_call: TRBJ1-4; d_call: .; clone_size: .; cdr3_nt: TGTGCCAGCAGGGCTTCCGAAACTAATGAAAAACTGTTTTTT; cdr3_aa: CASRASETNEKLFF
v_call: TRBV5-4; j_call: TRBJ1-1; d_call: .; clone_size: .; cdr3_nt: TGTGCCAGCGGAAGGGAGAACACTGAAGCTTTCTTT; cdr3_aa: CASGRENTEAFF
v_call: TRBV20-1; j_call: TRBJ1-1; d_call: .; clone_size: few; cdr3_nt: TGCAGTGCTAGTCATGACTCGGGGACGGGGGAAGCTTTCTTT; cdr3_aa: CSASHDSGTGEAFF
v_call: TRBV6-2/TRBV6-3; j_call: TRBJ1-6; d_call: .; clone_size: .; cdr3_nt: TGTGCCAGCAGTTACTCCCGCCGTCCCCTCCACTTT; cdr3_aa: CASSYSRRPLHF
v_call: TRBV7-6; j_call: TRBJ1-5; d_call: TRBD1; clone_size: .; cdr3_nt: TGTGCCAGCAGCCGAGCCATGGGGACAGGGCGGATTGGCAATCAGCCCCAGCATTTT; cdr3_aa: CASSRAMGTGRIGNQPQHF
v_call: TRBV15; j_call: TRBJ1-2; d_call: .; clone_size: .; cdr3_nt: TGTGCCACCAGCCCGGATGGGGCCGGCCCCGTATACACCTTC; cdr3_aa: CATSPDGAGPVYTF
v_call: TRBV15; j_call: TRBJ2-1; d_call: .; clone_size: .; cdr3_nt: TGTGCCACCAGCAGAGGAGGGTACAATGAGCAGTTCTTC; cdr3_aa: CATSRGGYNEQFF
v_call: TRBV19; j_call: TRBJ1-2; d_call: TRBD1; clone_size: .; cdr3_nt: TGTGCCAGTCACCGCTCAGCAGCCGGGACAGGGGGCAAAGGCTACACCTTC; cdr3_aa: CASHRSAAGTGGKGYTF
v_call: TRBV7-2; j_call: TRBJ2-1; d_call: .; clone_size: .; cdr3_nt: TGTGCCAGCAGCTTAGCCTCAACGGGAGTCTTCTACAATGAGCAGTTCTTC; cdr3_aa: CASSLASTGVFYNEQFF
v_call: TRBV4-3; j_call: TRBJ1-5; d_call: .; clone_size: .; cdr3_nt: TGCGCCAGCAGCCAAGGGACGGCTTTAGGGCCCCAGCATTTT; cdr3_aa: CASSQGTALGPQHF
v_call: TRBV11-3; j_call: TRBJ2-7; d_call: TRBD2; clone_size: few; cdr3_nt: TGTGCCAGCAGCTTACTAGCGGGGCCGGCGGGCGAGCAGTACTTC; cdr3_aa: CASSLLAGPAGEQYF
v_call: TRBV7-2; j_call: TRBJ1-2; d_call: TRBD1; clone_size: .; cdr3_nt: TGTGCCAGCAGCTTCGACAGGGTTGGCTACACCTTC; cdr3_aa: CASSFDRVGYTF
v_call: TRBV27; j_call: TRBJ2-3; d_call: .; clone_size: once; cdr3_nt: TGTGCCAGTTGGGGGGCTAGGCTGGGCACAGATACGCAGTATTTT; cdr3_aa: CASWGARLGTDTQYF
v_call: TRBV10-3; j_call: TRBJ1-1; d_call: .; clone_size: .; cdr3_nt: TGTGCCATCAGTGAGACGGGAGGGACTGAAGCTTTCTTT; cdr3_aa: CAISETGGTEAFF
v_call: TRBV15; j_call: TRBJ2-5; d_call: .; clone_size: few; cdr3_nt: TGTGCCACCAGCAGTGGGGACCACCGGATTGCAGAGACCCAGTACTTC; cdr3_aa: CATSSGDHRIAETQYF
v_call: TRBV12-3/TRBV12-4; j_call: TRBJ1-6; d_call: TRBD1; clone_size: .; cdr3_nt: TGTGCCAGCAGGGGGGACAGGGGATTCTATAATTCACCCCTCCACTTT; cdr3_aa: CASRGDRGFYNSPLHF
v_call: TRBV2; j_call: TRBJ2-5; d_call: .; clone_size: .; cdr3_nt: TGTGCCAGCACGGAAGGCCGAGAGACCCAGTACTTC; cdr3_aa: CASTEGRETQYF
v_call: TRBV10-3; j_call: TRBJ1-1; d_call: TRBD1; clone_size: .; cdr3_nt: TGTGCCATCAGGACGGACAGGGGTCTCCAGGGGGCTGAAGCTTTCTTT; cdr3_aa: CAIRTDRGLQGAEAFF
v_call: TRBV7-6; j_call: TRBJ1-6; d_call: .; clone_size: .; cdr3_nt: TGTGCCAGCAGCTTAGCGCGGGGATCCCCCTTTAATAATTCACCCCTCCACTTT; cdr3_aa: CASSLARGSPFNNSPLHF
v_call: TRBV9; j_call: TRBJ1-2; d_call: .; clone_size: medium-sized; cdr3_nt: TGTGCCAGCAGCGGCTACAGGGTTAACTATGGCTACACCTTC; cdr3_aa: CASSGYRVNYGYTF
v_call: TRBV12-3/TRBV12-4; j_call: TRBJ2-7; d_call: .; clone_size: .; cdr3_nt: TGTGCCAGCAGTTTGACGAGGGGGGCGGGCGAGCAGTACTTC; cdr3_aa: CASSLTRGAGEQYF
v_call: TRBV19; j_call: TRBJ2-2; d_call: TRBD1; clone_size: .; cdr3_nt: TGTGCCAGTAGTAGGTCGACAGGGTACACCGGGGAGCTGTTTTTT; cdr3_aa: CASSRSTGYTGELFF